This entry features one T cell receptor beta chain sequence. This entry is derived from a study of blood T cell repertoires in COVID-19. Study-wide context: T cells, B-cell-depleted T cells, or PBMCs supplied cDNA or gDNA.

V lost 11 bases and J lost 8, with 15 bases in between. CDR1 LNHDA and CDR2 SQIVND come from the germline V gene (reference sequence). The CDR3 extends over 11 amino acids. Assay used: immunoSEQ multiplex PCR; TCRdb lists only in-frame clones, some missing. The table includes roughly 130,000 clones, about four fifths detected once. The clonotype comes from a woman of 80 years or more with acute or convalescent COVID-19. Sequencing was carried out using peripheral blood. The V and J genes are TRBV19 and TRBJ1-2, with D possibly matching TRBD1 (5 bases). The CDR3 bases are TGTGCCGCCAGGGTTGGGGAAGGCTACACCTTC. Its protein is CAARVGEGYTF.